These 25 T cell receptor beta chains were all obtained from the same sample, sequenced in a study of T cell responses to AZD1222 COVID-19 vaccine. Profiled with immunoSEQ multiplex PCR; TCRdb holds only in-frame clones, not every one. The sample lists 130,000 to 150,000 clones, 91% occurring once. This specimen consisted of peripheral blood, obtained 28 days after the second AZD1222 dose. The receptor source for this set is an adult who received the AZD1222 COVID-19 vaccine.

V and J are TRBV30 and TRBJ2-2, with unresolved D. V was trimmed by 2 bases and J by 3 bases, leaving 7 bases between them. Germline values: CDR1 GTSNPN, CDR2 SVGIG (reference sequence). The CDR3 length is 13 residues. As DNA, the CDR3 is TGTGCCTGGAGTAAGGAATACACCGGGGAGCTGTTTTTT. It specifies CAWSKEYTGELFF.

CDR3 bases: TGTGCCAGCAGTGACTCGACTAGCGGGAGCAACGAGCAGTACTTC. This translates into CASSDSTSGSNEQYF. This chain connects TRBV6-4 to TRBJ2-7; 12 nucleotides line up with TRBD2. Germline CDR1 MRHNA, CDR2 SNTAGT. Trimming cost V 0 bases and J 5 bases; bases outside gene matches: 2. The CDR3 contains 15 residues.

The genes are TRBV24-1 and TRBJ1-2, with D hard to call. This CDR3 has 13 amino acids. V lost 7 bases to trimming and J lost 2 bases, with 10 bases between them. Germline CDR1 KGHDR, CDR2 SFDVKD. The CDR3 nucleotides are TGTGCCACCAGGACGGGCAGGAACTATGGCTACACCTTC. Protein sequence: CATRTGRNYGYTF.

This chain links TRBV9 with TRBJ1-2; no clear D gene. V lost 3 bases to trimming and J lost 7 bases, with 7 bases between them. The CDR3 extends over 11 amino acids. From germline, CDR1 is SGDLS and CDR2 YYNGEE. CDR3 sequence reads: CASSAYSGYTF. CDR3 DNA: TGTGCCAGCAGCGCGTATAGTGGCTACACCTTC.

The chain uses TRBV9 and TRBJ1-1; possibly TRBD1 for D (6 bases). V lost 0 bases, J lost 5 bases, and 14 bases lay in between. This CDR3 has 15 residues. Germline values: CDR1 SGDLS, CDR2 YYNGEE. The CDR3 DNA follows: TGTGCCAGCAGCGTAGGGACAGTCGGGTGGACTGAAGCTTTCTTT. Its translation: CASSVGTVGWTEAFF.

The chain recombines TRBV2 with TRBJ2-7; D remains unclear. Trimming removed 2 bases from V and 1 base from J, with 6 bases in between. This CDR3 is 13 amino acids long. Germline-derived CDR1 and CDR2 are SNHLY and FYNNEI. The CDR3 region is CASSEYRSYEQYF. The CDR3 DNA follows: TGTGCCAGCAGTGAATACCGATCCTACGAGCAGTACTTC. Together with reference TRBV2 and TRBJ2-7, the CDR3 gives the full variable domain: EPEVTQTPSHQVTQMGQEVILRCVPISNHLYFYWYRQILGQKVEFLVSFYNNEISEKSEIFDDQFSVERPDGSNFTLKIRSTKLEDSAMYFCASSEYRSYEQYFGPGTRLTVT.

The V call is TRBV9, the J call TRBJ2-1; 7 nucleotides line up with TRBD1. The CDR3 consists of 15 residues. J was trimmed by 8 bases and V by 3 bases; bases with no gene match: 11. Germline assignment: CDR1 SGDLS and CDR2 YYNGEE. CDR3 nucleotide sequence: TGTGCCAGCAGCGCTCGACAGGGAGTGGGCGATGAGCAGTTCTTC. Translation: CASSARQGVGDEQFF.

In its sample, this clone was seen a few times. The chain combines TRBV15 with TRBJ1-6; D not certain. V was pared by 3 bases and J by 1 base, with 4 bases between. Germline V gene data show CDR1 as LNHNV and CDR2 as YYDKDF (reference sequence). The CDR3 is 14 amino acids. In DNA, the CDR3 is TGTGCCACCAGCAGCGGGTCCTATAATTCACCCCTCCACTTT. This gives the protein CATSSGSYNSPLHF.

This chain uses TRBV11-3 with TRBJ2-1; D remains unclear. Germline loops: CDR1 SGHNT, CDR2 YENEEA. V was trimmed by 1 base and J by 4 bases, leaving 11 bases between them. The CDR3 extends over 15 amino acids. CDR3 sequence: CASSLALAYYNEQFF. Here the CDR3 DNA reads TGTGCCAGCAGCTTAGCCTTAGCCTATTACAATGAGCAGTTCTTC.

This chain uses TRBV19 with TRBJ1-1; TRBD1 matches at 10 bases. V was pared by 5 bases and J by 8 bases, with 11 bases of the junction left unmatched. CDR3 size: 15 residues. The germline gives CDR1 LNHDA, CDR2 SQIVND (reference sequence). The CDR3 nucleotides are TGTGCCAGTAGTCCCCGGGACAGGGGATCCTTAGAAGCTTTCTTT. This gives the protein CASSPRDRGSLEAFF.

The chain carries TRBV18 and TRBJ2-3; possibly TRBD1 for D (6 bases). CDR1 is KGHSH and CDR2 is LQKENI in the germline V gene. The CDR3 contains 14 residues. Trimming left V 2 bases short and J 3 bases short, with 9 bases between. The CDR3, as DNA: TGTGCCAGCTCACCAAACAGGGCTACAGATACGCAGTATTTT. Translated, it gives CASSPNRATDTQYF.

This clone was counted once. The genes are TRBV28 and TRBJ2-7; D gene ambiguous. Germline V gives CDR1 MDHEN, CDR2 SYDVKM. Trimming stripped 4 bases from V and 4 bases from J, with 5 bases between. The CDR3 length is 11 residues. The CDR3 DNA reads as TGTGCCAGCAGTTCTCCGTACGAGCAGTACTTC. It is translated as CASSSPYEQYF.

V gene TRBV27 combines with J gene TRBJ2-1; 12 bases agree with TRBD2. The CDR3 is made up of 15 amino acids. Germline values: CDR1 MNHEY, CDR2 SMNVEV (reference sequence). V was clipped by 6 bases and J by 4 bases; unmatched bases: 4. CDR3 DNA sequence: TGTGCCAGCAGGAGACTAGCGGGAGAGTACAATGAGCAGTTCTTC. The encoded protein is CASRRLAGEYNEQFF.

The chain is built from TRBV7-6 and TRBJ1-1; the D is unclear. The CDR3 runs 15 residues. Germline lookup yields CDR1 SGHVS and CDR2 FNYEAQ. V was shortened by 5 bases and J by 0 bases, with 13 bases between the two germline ends. The CDR3 nucleotides read TGTGCCAGCAGCCCTAGGACGGAGATGAACACTGAAGCTTTCTTT. Amino acid sequence: CASSPRTEMNTEAFF.

The CDR3 DNA reads as TGTGCCAGCAGCTTGGGCCTAGCGGGGGCAGATACGCAGTATTTT. Protein: CASSLGLAGADTQYF. V and J are TRBV7-9 and TRBJ2-3; 10 bases fit TRBD2. The CDR3 loop spans 15 amino acids. CDR1 and CDR2 from the germline V gene are SEHNR and FQNEAQ (reference sequence). Trimming cost V 3 bases and J 4 bases; bases outside gene matches: 4. Full variable domain (outside the CDR3, taken from reference TRBV7-9 and TRBJ2-3): DTGVSQNPRHKITKRGQNVTFRCDPISEHNRLYWYRQTLGQGPEFLTYFQNEAQLEKSRLLSDRFSAERPKGSFSTLEIQRTEQGDSAMYLCASSLGLAGADTQYFGPGTRLTVL.

The chain combines TRBV15 with TRBJ1-5; D is undetermined. This CDR3 is built from 12 residues. Germline V gene data show CDR1 as LNHNV and CDR2 as YYDKDF (reference sequence). Trimming took off 1 base at V and 5 bases at J, with 3 bases between the two ends. CDR3 sequence (DNA): TGTGCCACCAGCAGAGTGGATCAGCCCCAGCATTTT. This codes for CATSRVDQPQHF.

The J gene is TRBJ2-3, the V gene TRBV3-1 (or the pseudogene TRBV3-2); the D is unclear. The CDR3 extends over 12 amino acids. The germline V gene encodes CDR1 LGHDT and CDR2 YNNKEL (reference sequence). The V end was cut by 0 bases, the J end by 14 bases, with 12 bases between. CDR3 DNA: TGTGCCAGCAGCCAAGATTCGCAGGTCCGGTATTTT. It is translated as CASSQDSQVRYF.

The rearrangement links TRBV7-2 to TRBJ2-1; TRBD2 is a possible D gene (5 bases). This CDR3 spans 13 amino acids. Trimming pared 7 bases from V and 1 base from J, leaving 8 bases between. The germline V gene has CDR1 SGHTA and CDR2 FQGNSA. The CDR3, as DNA: TGTGCCAGCACAAGCGGATCCTACAATGAGCAGTTCTTC. Translated: CASTSGSYNEQFF.

As regards this clone: Sequence at one end of the junction differs from germline and may be a read error. The rearrangement links TRBV9 to TRBJ2-1, with D unresolved. Looked up from germline, CDR1 is SGDLS and CDR2 is YYNGEE. The CDR3 consists of 13 residues. The DNA for the CDR3 is TGTGCCAGCGGCCGCGGACCCTATAATGAGCAGTTCTTC. As protein: CASGRGPYNEQFF. Looking up the rest from reference TRBV9 and TRBJ2-1 gives the full variable domain: DSGVTQTPKHLITATGQRVTLRCSPRSGDLSVYWYQQSLDQGLQFLIQYYNGEERAKGNILERFSAQQFPDLHSELNLSSLELGDSALYFCASGRGPYNEQFFGPGTRLTVL.

The chain couples TRBV19 to TRBJ1-5; 7 nucleotides align to TRBD1. The CDR3 is 17 residues long. Germline V gene data show CDR1 as LNHDA and CDR2 as SQIVND (reference sequence). V dropped 4 bases and J dropped 3; count of bases not matched to a gene: 12. For the CDR3, the DNA is TGTGCCAGTAGTACCCTTAACAGGGGCCAAAACAATCAGCCCCAGCATTTT. It translates to CASSTLNRGQNNQPQHF.

The chain joins TRBV3-1 (or the pseudogene TRBV3-2) to TRBJ1-4; TRBD1 might be the D (5 bases). The CDR3 loop spans 14 amino acids. Trimming removed 4 bases at V and 8 bases at J, with 14 bases between. Germline V gives CDR1 LGHDT, CDR2 YNNKEL (reference sequence). CDR3 in amino acids: CASSPSWGSEKLFF. CDR3 sequence (DNA): TGTGCCAGCAGCCCCTCATGGGGGTCGGAAAAACTGTTTTTT.

Worth noting for this clone: The junction departs from germline at one end; a sequencing error may be responsible. The rearrangement joins TRBV15 to TRBJ2-5, with a weak D call TRBD1 (8 bases). Germline CDR1 is LNHNV and CDR2 is YYDKDF (reference sequence). The CDR3 is made up of 15 amino acids. This CDR3 reads CATSRGTGREEAQYF. In nucleotides, the CDR3 is TGTGCCACCAGCAGAGGGACAGGGAGGGAAGAGGCCCAGTACTTC.

The J gene is TRBJ2-3, the V gene TRBV19, with D maybe TRBD2 (6 bases). The V gene lost 5 bases and the J gene lost 1 base, with 13 bases spanning the gap. CDR1 and CDR2 (germline): LNHDA, SQIVND (reference sequence). CDR3 length: 15 amino acids. The CDR3 spells CASSPAGSGTDTQYF. The CDR3 bases are TGTGCCAGTAGTCCCGCGGGGTCGGGCACAGATACGCAGTATTTT.

This clone occurred once. The J gene is TRBJ1-1, the V gene TRBV11-3; D not certain. The V end was cut by 2 bases, the J end by 7 bases, with 8 bases between. The CDR3 has 12 residues. In germline, CDR1 is SGHNT, CDR2 YENEEA. CDR3 protein: CASSLLDGEAFF. The CDR3 nucleotides are TGTGCCAGCAGCTTACTTGATGGTGAAGCTTTCTTT.

V and J are TRBV9 and TRBJ1-1, with 11 nucleotides matching TRBD1. Per the germline V gene, CDR1 is SGDLS and CDR2 is YYNGEE. With 3 bases clipped from V and 4 bases from J, the junction kept 8 bases outside the gene matches. CDR3 length: 16 residues. The CDR3 spells CASSATTGTGGTEAFF. CDR3 nucleotide sequence: TGTGCCAGCAGCGCCACTACCGGGACAGGGGGCACTGAAGCTTTCTTT.